Below, 22 T cell receptor beta chains from the same sample are listed, as sequenced in a study of CD8 T cells in Susac syndrome. Random hexamers were used to reverse transcribe roughly 0.5 to 1 ug of RNA. MiXCR, run by TCRdb on the immunoSEQ multiplex PCR reads, gives a single entry per CDR3 protein. The repertoire has about 60,000 distinct CDR3 sequences, roughly nine tenths of them found once; the top ten carry approximately 0.21%. The specimen sequenced was CD8+ T cells from PBMCs. The origin of the receptors is a human donor in good health.

The chain employs TRBV12-3 or TRBV12-4 and TRBJ1-1, with D unresolved. CDR3 length: 12 residues. Trimming left V 1 base short and J 13 bases short, with 13 bases between. CDR3 nucleotides: TGTGCCAGCAGTTTAGGGGAGTTAGTAGGTTTCTTT. This translates into CASSLGELVGFF.

In its sample, this clonotype was seen once. The chain employs TRBV30 and TRBJ2-2; D is unresolved. The CDR3 runs to 13 residues. Looked up from germline, CDR1 is GTSNPN and CDR2 is SVGIG (reference sequence). Trimming removed 0 bases from V and 1 base from J, with 3 bases in between. CDR3 DNA sequence: TGTGCCTGGAGTGTAGAGAACACCGGGGAGCTGTTTTTT. It specifies CAWSVENTGELFF.

The chain links TRBV25-1 to TRBJ2-7; D not certain. Looked up from germline, CDR1 is MGHDK and CDR2 is SYGVNS. V lost 4 bases to trimming and J lost 3 bases, with 4 bases between them. The CDR3 runs 11 residues. CDR3 sequence reads: CASSAGYEQYF. The CDR3 DNA follows: TGTGCCAGCAGTGCGGGCTACGAGCAGTACTTC.

The CDR3 loop reads CASSLVSYGYTF. CDR3 bases: TGTGCCAGCAGTTTAGTCTCCTATGGCTACACCTTC. The chain uses TRBV12-3 or TRBV12-4 and TRBJ1-2; D remains ambiguous. Between the trimmed V and J ends, which lost 1 base and 4 bases, there was a span of 4 bases. The CDR3 is made up of 12 amino acids.

The genes are TRBV12-3 or TRBV12-4 and TRBJ2-7; 8 nucleotides line up with TRBD1. The CDR3 covers 16 residues. With 4 bases clipped from V and 3 bases from J, the junction kept 11 bases outside the gene matches. CDR3 sequence reads: CASSSPRDRLSYEQYF. The CDR3 DNA reads as TGTGCCAGCAGTTCCCCCCGGGACAGGTTGAGCTACGAGCAGTACTTC.

This chain links TRBV24-1 with TRBJ2-7; 12 bases align to TRBD2. V shed 3 bases, J shed 2 bases, and the junction held 1 base outside the gene matches. The germline V gene has CDR1 KGHDR and CDR2 SFDVKD. CDR3 length equals 15 residues. DNA for the CDR3: TGTGCCACCAGTGATCGGACTAGCGGGACCTACGAGCAGTACTTC. It yields the protein CATSDRTSGTYEQYF.

The V and J genes are TRBV13 and TRBJ1-2; TRBD1 agrees at 7 bases. V gave up 5 bases and J gave up 3 bases; unmatched junction bases: 6. This CDR3 has 14 amino acids. Germline V gene sequence: CDR1 PRHDT, CDR2 FYEKMQ (reference sequence). The CDR3: CASSPTGFDYGYTF. CDR3 sequence (DNA): TGTGCCAGCAGCCCGACAGGGTTTGACTATGGCTACACCTTC.

The chain links TRBV6-5 to TRBJ2-1; no clear D gene. Germline V lookup: CDR1 MNHEY, CDR2 SVGAGI. V was trimmed by 2 bases and J by 5 bases, leaving 4 bases between them. This CDR3 spans 12 amino acids. CDR3 in amino acids: CASSYPDNEQFF. Here the CDR3 DNA reads TGTGCCAGCAGTTACCCTGACAATGAGCAGTTCTTC.

The CDR3 coding sequence is TGTGCCAGTAGTATGCAGTTGGTCAGAGAAAGCGATCAGCCCCAGCATTTT. It is translated as CASSMQLVRESDQPQHF. The chain joins TRBV19 to TRBJ1-5; no definite D call. CDR1 LNHDA and CDR2 SQIVND come from the germline V gene (reference sequence). Trimming removed 3 bases from V and 5 bases from J, with 20 bases in between. The CDR3 loop spans 17 amino acids.

A single count supports this clonotype. This chain connects TRBV4-3 to TRBJ2-3, with 8 bases matching TRBD2. This CDR3 spans 17 amino acids. In germline, CDR1 is LGHNA, CDR2 YSLEER. The V segment lost 0 bases and the J segment 4 bases; nucleotides outside the gene matches: 9. The CDR3 protein is CASSQDPGLGVADTQYF. The CDR3, as DNA: TGCGCCAGCAGCCAAGACCCGGGACTAGGAGTCGCAGATACGCAGTATTTT.

The chain links TRBV20-1 to TRBJ2-5, with no clear D. CDR3 size: 12 residues. The V end lost 2 bases, the J end lost 5 bases, and 9 bases lay between the germline ends. Germline V gene data show CDR1 as DFQATT and CDR2 as SNEGSKA (reference sequence). CDR3 amino acids: CSARYSPETQYF. In DNA, the CDR3 is TGCAGTGCTAGATACTCGCCGGAGACCCAGTACTTC.

The chain combines TRBV5-1 with TRBJ1-4, with 9 bases identical to TRBD1. The CDR3 spans 16 residues. Germline V CDR1 and CDR2: SGHRS, YFSETQ. Germline trimming cut 3 bases from V and 2 bases from J; bases unmatched to any gene: 5. CDR3 in DNA: TGCGCCAGCAGCTACTACAGGGGGCCCACTAATGAAAAACTGTTTTTT. Protein: CASSYYRGPTNEKLFF.

This chain uses TRBV7-2 with TRBJ1-2; no reliable D call. The CDR3 contains 9 residues. Deletions cut 4 bases from V and 8 bases from J, with 2 bases between. Germline V gene data show CDR1 as SGHTA and CDR2 as FQGNSA. CDR3 sequence (DNA): TGTGCCAGCAGCTGGGGCTACACCTTC. Amino acid sequence: CASSWGYTF.

This sequence joins TRBV12-3 or TRBV12-4 and TRBJ2-3; 12 bases agree with TRBD2. After removal of 5 bases from V and 6 bases from J, the junction contained 6 bases not matched to a gene. The CDR3 has 15 residues. CDR3 in amino acids: CASSPPSGGADTQYF. CDR3 DNA: TGTGCCAGCAGTCCTCCTAGCGGGGGGGCGGATACGCAGTATTTT.

V usage is TRBV20-1 and J usage is TRBJ2-7; D is tentatively TRBD1 or TRBD2 (5 bases each). The germline CDR1 and CDR2 sequences are DFQATT and SNEGSKA (reference sequence). The CDR3 loop spans 12 amino acids. Trimming removed 3 bases from V and 6 bases from J, with 12 bases in between. The CDR3 nucleotides read TGCAGTGCTAGCTTCGGGACCCTCGAGCAGTACTTC. Protein product: CSASFGTLEQYF.

This clonotype showed up just once. The gene calls are TRBV7-9 and TRBJ2-2; possible D gene TRBD1, 6 bases. This CDR3 contains 17 residues. V was clipped by 5 bases and J by 6 bases, with 22 bases between them. Germline V gene lookup returns CDR1 SEHNR and CDR2 FQNEAQ (reference sequence). DNA of the CDR3: TGTGCCAGCAGCCGAAGCTCCGGACAGTCCAGGGCCGGGGAGCTGTTTTTT. It codes for CASSRSSGQSRAGELFF.

This sequence joins TRBV4-3 and TRBJ2-6; perhaps TRBD1 as D (5 bases). Trimming took off 0 bases at V and 4 bases at J, with 19 bases between the two ends. CDR3 length: 19 amino acids. CDR1 and CDR2 (germline): LGHNA, YSLEER. CDR3 nucleotide sequence: TGCGCCAGCAGCCAAGATTTGCAGGGAATTGCTCGGGGGGCCAACGTCCTGACTTTC. The encoded protein is CASSQDLQGIARGANVLTF.

The chain employs TRBV27 and TRBJ2-7; 10 nucleotides align to TRBD1. V dropped 6 bases and J dropped 3; count of bases not matched to a gene: 8. The CDR3 totals 15 residues. CDR1 and CDR2 from the germline V gene are MNHEY and SMNVEV (reference sequence). This CDR3 is CASRTGTGAFYEQYF. In DNA, the CDR3 is TGTGCCAGCAGGACCGGGACAGGGGCTTTCTACGAGCAGTACTTC.

This chain uses TRBV5-5 with TRBJ2-5; tentative D call: TRBD2 (6 bases). Germline V gene sequence: CDR1 SGHKS, CDR2 YYEKEE (reference sequence). This CDR3 has 16 amino acids. V lost 1 base and J 5 bases, leaving 18 bases between the germline ends. The CDR3 loop reads CASSLFERGRLETQYF. The CDR3 DNA follows: TGTGCCAGCAGCTTGTTCGAACGGGGGAGGTTGGAGACCCAGTACTTC.

The chain carries TRBV2 and TRBJ2-7; D not certain. V dropped 6 bases and J dropped 3 bases, with 12 bases sitting between them. Germline loops: CDR1 SNHLY, CDR2 FYNNEI. CDR3 length: 13 residues. The CDR3 loop reads CASSETPGYEQYF. The CDR3 DNA reads as TGTGCCAGCAGCGAAACCCCGGGCTACGAGCAGTACTTC.

CDR3 in DNA: TGCGCCAGCAGCCAGAGATCGGCCGTCAATCAGCCCCAGCATTTT. It encodes CASSQRSAVNQPQHF. This chain connects TRBV4-1 to TRBJ1-5; D ambiguous. CDR1 and CDR2 from the germline V gene are MGHRA and YSYEKL. This CDR3 contains 15 residues. With 3 bases removed from V and 3 bases from J, the gap between germline ends came to 12 bases.

The chain carries TRBV4-1 and TRBJ2-3; 10 bases agree with TRBD2. V gave up 3 bases and J gave up 8 bases; unmatched junction bases: 11. The CDR3 runs to 16 residues. Germline values: CDR1 MGHRA, CDR2 YSYEKL. CDR3 amino acids: CASSHPSGGSSGTQYF. The CDR3 DNA is TGCGCCAGCAGCCACCCTAGCGGGGGTTCCTCGGGTACGCAGTATTTT.